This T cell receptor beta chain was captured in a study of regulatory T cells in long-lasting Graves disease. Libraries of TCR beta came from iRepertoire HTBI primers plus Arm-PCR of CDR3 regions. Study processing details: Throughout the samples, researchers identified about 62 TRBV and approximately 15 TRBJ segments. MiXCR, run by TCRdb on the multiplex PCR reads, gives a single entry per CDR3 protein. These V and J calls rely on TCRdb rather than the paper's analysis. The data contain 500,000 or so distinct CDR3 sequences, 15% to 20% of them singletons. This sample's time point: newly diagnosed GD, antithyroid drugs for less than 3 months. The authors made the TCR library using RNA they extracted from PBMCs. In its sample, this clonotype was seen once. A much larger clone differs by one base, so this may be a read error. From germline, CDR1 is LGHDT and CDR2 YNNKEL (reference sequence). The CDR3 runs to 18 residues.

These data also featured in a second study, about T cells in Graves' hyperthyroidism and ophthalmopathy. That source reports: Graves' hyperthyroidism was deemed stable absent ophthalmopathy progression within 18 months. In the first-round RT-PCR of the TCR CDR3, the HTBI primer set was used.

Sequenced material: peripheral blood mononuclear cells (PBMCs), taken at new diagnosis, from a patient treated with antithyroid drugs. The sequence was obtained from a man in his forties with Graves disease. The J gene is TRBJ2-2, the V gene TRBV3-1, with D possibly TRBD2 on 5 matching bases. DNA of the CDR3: TGTGCCAGCGGCCAAGTCTCGTTCGGCCGGGGGAACACCGGGGAGCTGTTTTTT. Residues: CASGQVSFGRGNTGELFF.